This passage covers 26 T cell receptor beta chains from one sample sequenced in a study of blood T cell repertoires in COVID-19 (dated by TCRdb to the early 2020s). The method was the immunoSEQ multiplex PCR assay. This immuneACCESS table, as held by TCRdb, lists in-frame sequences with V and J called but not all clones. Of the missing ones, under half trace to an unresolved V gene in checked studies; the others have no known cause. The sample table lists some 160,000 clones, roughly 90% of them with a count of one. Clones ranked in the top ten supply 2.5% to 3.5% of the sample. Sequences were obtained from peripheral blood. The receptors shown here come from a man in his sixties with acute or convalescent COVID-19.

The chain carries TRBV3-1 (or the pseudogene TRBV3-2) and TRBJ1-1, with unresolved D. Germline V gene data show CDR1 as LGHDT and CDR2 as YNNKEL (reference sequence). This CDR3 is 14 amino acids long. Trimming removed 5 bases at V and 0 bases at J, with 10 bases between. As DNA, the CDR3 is TGTGCCAGCAGCTCCCCCGGGATGAACACTGAAGCTTTCTTT. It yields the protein CASSSPGMNTEAFF.

CDR3: CASSGGAGYNSPLHF. DNA for the CDR3: TGTGCCAGCAGTGGGGGCGCAGGCTATAATTCACCCCTCCACTTT. This chain connects TRBV25-1 to TRBJ1-6; D possibly corresponds to TRBD1 (5 bases). This CDR3 is 15 amino acids long. V was shortened by 4 bases and J by 3 bases, with 10 bases between the two germline ends. Looked up from germline, CDR1 is MGHDK and CDR2 is SYGVNS.

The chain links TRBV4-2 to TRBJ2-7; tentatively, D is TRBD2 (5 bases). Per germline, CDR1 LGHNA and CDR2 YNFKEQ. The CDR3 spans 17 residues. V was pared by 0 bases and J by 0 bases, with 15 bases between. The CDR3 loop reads CASSQDLQPGSSYEQYF. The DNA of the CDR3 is TGTGCCAGCAGCCAAGATCTCCAGCCGGGATCCTCCTACGAGCAGTACTTC.

The CDR3 bases are TGTGCCAGCAGTTACGAGAGAGACAATGAGCAGTTCTTC. It translates to CASSYERDNEQFF. The genes are TRBV6-5 and TRBJ2-1; D ambiguous. CDR3 length: 13 amino acids. Germline V lookup: CDR1 MNHEY, CDR2 SVGAGI. Trimming cost V 2 bases and J 5 bases, with 7 bases left between them.

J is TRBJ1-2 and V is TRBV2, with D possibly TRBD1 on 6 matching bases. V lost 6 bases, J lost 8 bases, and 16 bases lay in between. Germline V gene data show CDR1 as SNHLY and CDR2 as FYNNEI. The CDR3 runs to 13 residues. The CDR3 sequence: CASSLRGSWGYTF. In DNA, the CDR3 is TGTGCCAGCAGCCTAAGGGGGTCTTGGGGCTACACCTTC.

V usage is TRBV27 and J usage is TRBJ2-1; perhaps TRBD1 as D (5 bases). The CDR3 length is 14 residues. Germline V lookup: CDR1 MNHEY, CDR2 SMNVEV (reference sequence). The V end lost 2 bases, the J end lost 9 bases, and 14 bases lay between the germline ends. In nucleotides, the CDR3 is TGTGCCAGCAGTTTAACCCCCCAGGGTCGTGAGCAGTTCTTC. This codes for CASSLTPQGREQFF.

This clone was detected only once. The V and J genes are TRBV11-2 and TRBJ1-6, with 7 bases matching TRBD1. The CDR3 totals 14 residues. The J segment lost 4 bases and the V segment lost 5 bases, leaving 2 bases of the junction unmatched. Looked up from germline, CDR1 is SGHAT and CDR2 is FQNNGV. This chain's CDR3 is CASSPGQYNSPLHF. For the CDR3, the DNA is TGTGCCAGCAGCCCGGGACAGTATAATTCACCCCTCCACTTT.

CDR3 DNA: TGTGCCAGCAGTCGCTATGGGGGGGAGGTCTACGAGCAGTACTTC. Translation gives CASSRYGGEVYEQYF. The V call is TRBV6-5, the J call TRBJ2-7; 7 bases match TRBD2. This CDR3 contains 15 residues. V was clipped by 5 bases and J by 3 bases; unmatched bases: 10. CDR1 and CDR2 (germline): MNHEY, SVGAGI.

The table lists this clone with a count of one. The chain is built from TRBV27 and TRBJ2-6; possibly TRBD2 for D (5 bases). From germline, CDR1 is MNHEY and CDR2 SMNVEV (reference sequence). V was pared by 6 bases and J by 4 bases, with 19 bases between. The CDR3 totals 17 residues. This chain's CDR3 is CASRANPRVSGANVLTF. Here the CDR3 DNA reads TGTGCCAGCAGAGCCAACCCGAGGGTATCCGGGGCCAACGTCCTGACTTTC.

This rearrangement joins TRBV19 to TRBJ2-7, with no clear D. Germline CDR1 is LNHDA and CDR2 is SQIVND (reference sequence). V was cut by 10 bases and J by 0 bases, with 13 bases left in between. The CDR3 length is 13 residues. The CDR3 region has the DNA TGTGCCACCGTCGCGGATAGCTCCTACGAGCAGTACTTC. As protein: CATVADSSYEQYF.

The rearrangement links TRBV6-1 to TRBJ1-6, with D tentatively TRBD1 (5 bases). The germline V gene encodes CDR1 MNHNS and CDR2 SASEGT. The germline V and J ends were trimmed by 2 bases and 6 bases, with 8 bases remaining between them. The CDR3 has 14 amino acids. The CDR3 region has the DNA TGTGCCAGCAGTGAACCAGGGATTAATTCACCCCTCCACTTT. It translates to CASSEPGINSPLHF.

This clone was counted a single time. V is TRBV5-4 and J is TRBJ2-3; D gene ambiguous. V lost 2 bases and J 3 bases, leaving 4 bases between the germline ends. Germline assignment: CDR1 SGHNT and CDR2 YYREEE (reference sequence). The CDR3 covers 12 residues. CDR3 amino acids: CASSLYTDTQYF. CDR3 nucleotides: TGTGCCAGCAGCTTATATACAGATACGCAGTATTTT.

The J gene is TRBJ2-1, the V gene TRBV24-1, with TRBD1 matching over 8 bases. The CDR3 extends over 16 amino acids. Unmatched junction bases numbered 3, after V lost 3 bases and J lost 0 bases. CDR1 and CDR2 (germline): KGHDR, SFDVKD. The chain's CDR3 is CATSDDTGGSYNEQFF. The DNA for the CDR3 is TGTGCCACCAGTGATGACACAGGGGGCTCCTACAATGAGCAGTTCTTC.

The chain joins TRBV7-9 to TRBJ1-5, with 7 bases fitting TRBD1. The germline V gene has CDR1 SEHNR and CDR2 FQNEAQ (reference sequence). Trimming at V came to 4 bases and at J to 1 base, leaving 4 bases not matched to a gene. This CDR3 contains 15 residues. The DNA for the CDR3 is TGTGCCAGCAGCTCCTCGACAGGGAGCAATCAGCCCCAGCATTTT. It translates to CASSSSTGSNQPQHF. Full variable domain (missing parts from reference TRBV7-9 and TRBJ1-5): DTGVSQNPRHKITKRGQNVTFRCDPISEHNRLYWYRQTLGQGPEFLTYFQNEAQLEKSRLLSDRFSAERPKGSFSTLEIQRTEQGDSAMYLCASSSSTGSNQPQHFGDGTRLSIL.

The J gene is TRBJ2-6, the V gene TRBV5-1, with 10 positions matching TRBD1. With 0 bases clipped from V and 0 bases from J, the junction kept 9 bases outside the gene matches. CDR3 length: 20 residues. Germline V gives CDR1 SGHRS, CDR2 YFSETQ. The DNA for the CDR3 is TGCGCCAGCAGCTTGGCCGGGACAGGGGAGAATGACTCTGGGGCCAACGTCCTGACTTTC. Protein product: CASSLAGTGENDSGANVLTF.

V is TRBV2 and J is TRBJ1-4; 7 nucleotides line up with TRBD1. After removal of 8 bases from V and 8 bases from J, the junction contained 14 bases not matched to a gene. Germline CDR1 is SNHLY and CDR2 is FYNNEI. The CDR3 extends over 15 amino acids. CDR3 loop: CASVFQTGKEEKLFF. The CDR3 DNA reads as TGTGCCAGCGTATTCCAGACAGGGAAAGAGGAAAAACTGTTTTTT. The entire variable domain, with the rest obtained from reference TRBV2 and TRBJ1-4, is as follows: EPEVTQTPSHQVTQMGQEVILRCVPISNHLYFYWYRQILGQKVEFLVSFYNNEISEKSEIFDDQFSVERPDGSNFTLKIRSTKLEDSAMYFCASVFQTGKEEKLFFGSGTQLSVL.

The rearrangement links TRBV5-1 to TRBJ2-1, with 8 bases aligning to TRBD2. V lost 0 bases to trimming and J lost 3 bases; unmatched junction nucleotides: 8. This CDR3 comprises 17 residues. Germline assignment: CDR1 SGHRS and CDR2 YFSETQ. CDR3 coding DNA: TGCGCCAGCAGCTTGGTGGTCGGGGGGGCGAACTACAATGAGCAGTTCTTC. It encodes CASSLVVGGANYNEQFF.

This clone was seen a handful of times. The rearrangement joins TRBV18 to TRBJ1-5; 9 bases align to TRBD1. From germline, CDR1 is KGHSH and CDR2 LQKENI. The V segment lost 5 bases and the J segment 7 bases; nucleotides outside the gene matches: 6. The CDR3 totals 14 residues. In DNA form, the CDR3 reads TGTGCCAGCTCAAAGGGACAGGGCGGGCAGCCCCAGCATTTT. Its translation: CASSKGQGGQPQHF. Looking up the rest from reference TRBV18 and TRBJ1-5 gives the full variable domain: NAGVMQNPRHLVRRRGQEARLRCSPMKGHSHVYWYRQLPEEGLKFMVYLQKENIIDESGMPKERFSAEFPKEGPSILRIQQVVRGDSAAYFCASSKGQGGQPQHFGDGTRLSIL.

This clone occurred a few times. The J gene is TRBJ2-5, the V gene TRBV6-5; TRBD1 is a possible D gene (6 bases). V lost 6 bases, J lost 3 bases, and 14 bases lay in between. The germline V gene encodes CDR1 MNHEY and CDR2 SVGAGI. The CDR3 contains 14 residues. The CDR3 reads CASRPGTGKETQYF. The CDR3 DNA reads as TGTGCCAGCAGGCCAGGAACAGGGAAAGAGACCCAGTACTTC.

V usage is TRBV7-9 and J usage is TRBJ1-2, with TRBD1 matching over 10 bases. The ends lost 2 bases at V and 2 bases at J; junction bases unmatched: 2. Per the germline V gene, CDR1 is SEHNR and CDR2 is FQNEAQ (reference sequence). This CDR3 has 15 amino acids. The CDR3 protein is CASSLKGQGNYGYTF. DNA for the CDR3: TGTGCCAGCAGCTTAAAGGGACAGGGGAACTATGGCTACACCTTC.

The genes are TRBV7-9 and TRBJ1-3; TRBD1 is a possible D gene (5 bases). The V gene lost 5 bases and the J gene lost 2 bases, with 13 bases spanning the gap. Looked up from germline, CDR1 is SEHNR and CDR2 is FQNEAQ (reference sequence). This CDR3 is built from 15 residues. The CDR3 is CASSPLDSPGNTIYF. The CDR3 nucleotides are TGTGCCAGCAGCCCTCTCGACAGCCCTGGAAACACCATATATTTT.

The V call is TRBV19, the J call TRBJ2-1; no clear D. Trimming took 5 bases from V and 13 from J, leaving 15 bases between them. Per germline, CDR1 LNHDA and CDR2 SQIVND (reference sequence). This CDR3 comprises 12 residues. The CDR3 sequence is CASSPDGRKQFF. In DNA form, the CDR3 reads TGTGCCAGTAGTCCCGATGGGCGAAAACAGTTCTTC.

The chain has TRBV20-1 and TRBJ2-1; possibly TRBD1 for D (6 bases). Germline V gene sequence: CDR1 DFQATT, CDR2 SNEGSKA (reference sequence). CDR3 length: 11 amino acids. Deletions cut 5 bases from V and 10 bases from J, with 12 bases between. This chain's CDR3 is CSAYVRGEQFF. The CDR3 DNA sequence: TGCAGTGCTTACGTTAGGGGGGAGCAGTTCTTC.

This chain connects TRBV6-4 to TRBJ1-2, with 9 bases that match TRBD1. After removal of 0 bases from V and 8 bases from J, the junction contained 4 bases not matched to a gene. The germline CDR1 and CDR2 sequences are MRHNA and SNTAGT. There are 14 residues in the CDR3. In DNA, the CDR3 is TGTGCCAGCAGTGACTCGAACAGGGGGCCAGGCTACACCTTC. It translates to CASSDSNRGPGYTF.

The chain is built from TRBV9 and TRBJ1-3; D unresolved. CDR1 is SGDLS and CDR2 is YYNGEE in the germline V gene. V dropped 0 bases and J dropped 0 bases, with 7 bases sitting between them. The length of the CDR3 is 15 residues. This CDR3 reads CASSVEMSSGNTIYF. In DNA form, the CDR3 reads TGTGCCAGCAGCGTAGAAATGAGCTCTGGAAACACCATATATTTT.

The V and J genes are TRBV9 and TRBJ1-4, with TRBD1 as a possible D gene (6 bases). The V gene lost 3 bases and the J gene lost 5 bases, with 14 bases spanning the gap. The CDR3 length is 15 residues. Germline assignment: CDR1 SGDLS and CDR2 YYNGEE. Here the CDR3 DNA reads TGTGCCAGCAGCGCTACAGGGAACGAGAATGAAAAACTGTTTTTT. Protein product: CASSATGNENEKLFF.